This T cell receptor (beta chain) stems from a study of lymphopenia after photon versus proton radiotherapy. V shed 1 base and J shed 2 bases, with 12 bases lying between them. The length of the CDR3 is 16 residues. From germline, CDR1 is SGHTA and CDR2 FQGNSA. The protocol was immunoSEQ multiplex PCR, while the TCRdb copy is restricted to in-frame clones and leaves out a portion. The repertoire includes about 26,000 clones, under 85% of them detected once, and 3% to 4% sits in the top ten. The input for sequencing was peripheral blood, taken from a patient treated with photon-based radiotherapy. V usage is TRBV7-2 and J usage is TRBJ2-1, with a possible D match to TRBD2 (5 bases). This receptor was taken from a woman aged 45-65 years with pancreatic cancer. CDR3 in amino acids: CASSLGLGGPYNEQFF. CDR3 coding DNA: TGTGCCAGCAGCTTAGGGTTGGGCGGGCCCTACAATGAGCAGTTCTTC. The whole variable domain, filled in from reference TRBV7-2 and TRBJ2-1, reads GAGVSQSPSNKVTEKGKDVELRCDPISGHTALYWYRQSLGQGLEFLIYFQGNSAPDKSGLPSDRFSAERTGGSVSTLTIQRTQQEDSAVYLCASSLGLGGPYNEQFFGPGTRLTVL.